This T cell receptor (beta chain) derives from a study of control samples from healthy donors and cancer patients (dated by TCRdb to about 2020). Taken from cysteine to valine, the CDR3 has 13 residues. Only CDR3 DNA remains: 39 bases, in frame from the first base. For CDR1 and CDR2, the germline V gene lists WSHSY and SAAADI. Trimming at the junction amounts to 7 bases on V and 2 bases on J, and the germline ends lie 12 bases apart. In the case of this clone: What antigen it recognizes has not been identified. It has no much larger one-base neighbor in the sample; base qualities were not kept.

The library was obtained by the immunoSEQ multiplex PCR assay. The table comes from immuneACCESS by way of TCRdb, which keeps in-frame sequences with V and J called. Part of the clones is missing from these tables; in studies checked, under half for an unresolved V gene and the rest for unknown reasons. The sample profile shows 75,000 to 100,000 clones; around 90% of them were found once. The ten largest clones add up to 2.5% to 3.5% of the sample. The chain couples TRBV10-2 to TRBJ2-7; the D gene remains uncertain. Sequencing was performed on blood. This receptor was identified in a human donor in good health. The donor label of this sample is uncertain. The CDR3 region has the sequence CASNPSGAYEQYV. The nucleotide sequence is TGCGCCAGCAATCCCTCTGGCGCCTACGAGCAGTACGTC.